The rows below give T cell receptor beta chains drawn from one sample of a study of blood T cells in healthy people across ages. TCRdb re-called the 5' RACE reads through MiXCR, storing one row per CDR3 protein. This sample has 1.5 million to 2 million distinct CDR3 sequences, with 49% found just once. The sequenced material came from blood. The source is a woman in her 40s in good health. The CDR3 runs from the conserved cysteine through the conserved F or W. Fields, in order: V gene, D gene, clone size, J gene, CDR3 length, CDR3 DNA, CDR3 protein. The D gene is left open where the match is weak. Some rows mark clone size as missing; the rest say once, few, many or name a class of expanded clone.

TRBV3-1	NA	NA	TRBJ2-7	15	TGTGCCAGCAGCCCGGGTGCTGGGGGAGCCTACGAGCAGTACTTC	CASSPGAGGAYEQYF
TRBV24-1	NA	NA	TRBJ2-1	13	TGTGCCACCAGTGAATTGGCCCTCAATGAGCAGTTCTTC	CATSELALNEQFF
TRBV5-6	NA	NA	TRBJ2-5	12	TGTGCCAGCAGCTTGCTAAGGGACGGGCAGTACTTC	CASSLLRDGQYF
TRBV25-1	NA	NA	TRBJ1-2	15	TGTGCCAGCAGTGAATACGAGGGGGAGGGCTATGGCTACACCTTC	CASSEYEGEGYGYTF
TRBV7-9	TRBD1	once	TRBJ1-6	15	TGTGCCAGCAGCCCGGGAGGGGGCGTAAATTCACCCCTCCACTTT	CASSPGGGVNSPLHF
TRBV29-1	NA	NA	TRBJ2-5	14	TGCAGCGTTGAACAACAGGGAACCTACAATGAGCAGTACTTC	CSVEQQGTYNEQYF
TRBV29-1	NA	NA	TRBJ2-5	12	TGCAGCGGGGACAGCGGGTGGGAGACCCAGTACTTC	CSGDSGWETQYF
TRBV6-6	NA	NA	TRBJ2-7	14	TGTGCCAGCAGTTACCGCCGGGGTGGGGACGAGCAGTACTTC	CASSYRRGGDEQYF
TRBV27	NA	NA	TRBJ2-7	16	TGTGCCAGCAGTCCAACCGGGACATCGTTCTCCTACGAGCAGTACTTC	CASSPTGTSFSYEQYF
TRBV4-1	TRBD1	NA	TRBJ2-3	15	TGCGCCAGCCTCGGACAGGGGGCTAGCACAGATACGCAGTATTTT	CASLGQGASTDTQYF
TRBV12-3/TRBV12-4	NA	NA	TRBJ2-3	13	TGTGCCAGCAGTTTAGCGGGGGGGCGTACGCAGTATTTT	CASSLAGGRTQYF
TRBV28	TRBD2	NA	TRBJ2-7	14	TGTGCCAGCAGTTTATACGGGGAGGGACACGAGCAGTACTTC	CASSLYGEGHEQYF
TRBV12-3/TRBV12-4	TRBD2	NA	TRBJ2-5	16	TGTGCCAGCAGCCGACTCGCGGGAGGGGGCGAGGAGACCCAGTACTTC	CASSRLAGGGEETQYF
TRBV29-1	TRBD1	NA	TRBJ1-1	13	TGCAGCGCCGGGACAGACATGAACACTGAAGCTTTCTTT	CSAGTDMNTEAFF
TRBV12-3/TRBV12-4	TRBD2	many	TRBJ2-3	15	TGTGCCAGCTCAAAGCTAGCGGGTGGCACAGATACGCAGTATTTT	CASSKLAGGTDTQYF
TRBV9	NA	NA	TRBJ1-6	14	TGTGCCAGCAGCGTGGGGGATTCGGCGTCACCCCTCCACTTT	CASSVGDSASPLHF
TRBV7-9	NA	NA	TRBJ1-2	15	TGTGCCAGCAGCACCCAGGGACAATTGGACTATGGCTACACCTTC	CASSTQGQLDYGYTF
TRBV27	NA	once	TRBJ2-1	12	TGTGCCAGCAGCTGGGGCGTCGGGGAGCAGTTCTTC	CASSWGVGEQFF
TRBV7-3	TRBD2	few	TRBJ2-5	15	TGTGCCAGCAGCTTATGGGCGGGGGATCAAGAGACCCAGTACTTC	CASSLWAGDQETQYF
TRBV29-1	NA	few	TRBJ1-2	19	TGCAGCGTTGAAGTCAATATAGAGGACGGAAGACTAGGGGACTATGGCTACACCTTC	CSVEVNIEDGRLGDYGYTF
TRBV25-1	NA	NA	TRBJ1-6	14	TGTGCCAGCAGTGAATTTTTTGGGAATTCACCCCTCCACTTT	CASSEFFGNSPLHF
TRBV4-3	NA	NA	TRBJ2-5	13	TGCGCCAGCAGCCCGGGGGACTGGTCCACCCAGTACTTC	CASSPGDWSTQYF
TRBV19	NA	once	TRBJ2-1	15	TGTGCCAGTAGTACACGGGGGGCTGGAAACAATGAGCAGTTCTTC	CASSTRGAGNNEQFF
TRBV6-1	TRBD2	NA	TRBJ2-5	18	TGTGCCAGCGCGAGCTCTCTGGGGCTAGCGGGGGGACAAGAGACCCAGTACTTC	CASASSLGLAGGQETQYF
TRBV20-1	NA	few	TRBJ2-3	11	TGCAGTGCTAGTTTCCCAGATACGCAGTATTTT	CSASFPDTQYF
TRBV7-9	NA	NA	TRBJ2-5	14	TGTGCCAGCTCCAAGGCGGTAGGTGGGGAGACCCAGTACTTC	CASSKAVGGETQYF
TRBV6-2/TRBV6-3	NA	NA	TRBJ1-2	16	TGTGCCAGCAGTTACCGAAACAGACCCCATAACTATGGCTACACCTTC	CASSYRNRPHNYGYTF
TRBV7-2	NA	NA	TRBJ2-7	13	TGTGCCAGCAGCTTAGGTCAGGGGTGCGAGCAGTACTTC	CASSLGQGCEQYF
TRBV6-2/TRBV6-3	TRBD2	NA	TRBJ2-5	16	TGTGCCAGCAGTATAGCGGGGGGGCCCTCTGGAGAGACCCAGTACTTC	CASSIAGGPSGETQYF
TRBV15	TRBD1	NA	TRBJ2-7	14	TGTGCCACCAGCAGAGATCCGGGACAGACAACGCAGTACTTC	CATSRDPGQTTQYF
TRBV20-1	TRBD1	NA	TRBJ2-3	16	TGCAGTGCTAGTAGGCCCGAGACAGGGTATGCAGATACGCAGTATTTT	CSASRPETGYADTQYF
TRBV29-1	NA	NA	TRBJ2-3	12	TGCAGCGTTGCGTCCGCGACAGATACGCAGTATTTT	CSVASATDTQYF
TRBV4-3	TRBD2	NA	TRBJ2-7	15	TGCGCCAGCAGCCTCGGGGGGGGCCGAAACGACGAGCAGTACTTC	CASSLGGGRNDEQYF
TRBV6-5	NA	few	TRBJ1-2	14	TGTGCCAGCAGTTACCGGGGGGAGAGGAATGGCTACACCTTC	CASSYRGERNGYTF
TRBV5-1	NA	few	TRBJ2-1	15	TGCGCCAGCAGCCGGGGGGGACAGGGATCCAATGAGCAGTTCTTC	CASSRGGQGSNEQFF
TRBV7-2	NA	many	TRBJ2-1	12	TGTGCCAGCAGCTTAGTTTCCGGTGAGCAGTTCTTC	CASSLVSGEQFF
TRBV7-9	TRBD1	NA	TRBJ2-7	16	TGTGCCAGCAGACGGGACAGCCTGGGTCGGTCAAATGAGCAGTACTTC	CASRRDSLGRSNEQYF
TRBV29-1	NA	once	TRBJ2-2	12	TGCAGCGCTGGGGGGAACACCGGGGAGCTGTTTTTT	CSAGGNTGELFF
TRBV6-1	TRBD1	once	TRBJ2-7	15	TGTGCCACATTTCCTCCGGGACAGGGGGCACGGGAGCAGTACTTC	CATFPPGQGAREQYF
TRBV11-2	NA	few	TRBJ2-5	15	TGTGCCAGCAGCTTAGGTCGGGGGTTAGGGTTGACCCAGTACTTC	CASSLGRGLGLTQYF
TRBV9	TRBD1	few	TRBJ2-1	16	TGTGCCAGCAGCGTAGGGTCGGACAGGGGGCTCAATGAGCAGTTCTTC	CASSVGSDRGLNEQFF
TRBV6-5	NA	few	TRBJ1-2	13	TGTGCCAGCAGTCAGAGACGGGGATATGGCTACACCTTC	CASSQRRGYGYTF
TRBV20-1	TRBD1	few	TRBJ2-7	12	TGTAGTGGCTGGGACAGGGGGTACGAGCAGTACTTC	CSGWDRGYEQYF
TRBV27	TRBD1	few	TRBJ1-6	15	TGTGCCAGCAGTACGGGGACAGGGAATAATTCACCCCTCCACTTT	CASSTGTGNNSPLHF
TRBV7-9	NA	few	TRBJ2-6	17	TGTGCCAGCAGCTCGACGGACAGCTGCTCTGGGGCCAACGTCCTGACTTTC	CASSSTDSCSGANVLTF
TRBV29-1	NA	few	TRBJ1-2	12	TGCAGCGTTGAAGAATGGGCAGATGGCTACACCTTC	CSVEEWADGYTF
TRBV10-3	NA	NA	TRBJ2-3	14	TGTGCCACTAGGACCTCAGACGTCACAGATACGCAGTATTTT	CATRTSDVTDTQYF
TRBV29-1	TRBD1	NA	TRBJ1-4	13	TGCAGCGGCCGAACAGGGGCTAATGAAAAACTGTTTTTT	CSGRTGANEKLFF